This TCR beta chain was identified during a study of blood T cell repertoires in COVID-19. Assay used: immunoSEQ multiplex PCR; TCRdb lists only in-frame clones, some missing. The sample holds about 380,000 clones, roughly nine tenths seen once. The CDR3 is 16 residues long. V shed 0 bases and J shed 6 bases, with 16 bases lying between them. The germline gives CDR1 MGHRA, CDR2 YSYEKL. The receptor's source is a woman aged 25 to 45 who had recovered from COVID-19. The chain is built from TRBV4-1 and TRBJ2-3; weak D call: TRBD1 (6 bases). Sequencing input: PBMCs or T cells enriched from blood (not recorded which). The CDR3 loop reads CASSQDLAGVGDTQYF. The DNA for the CDR3 is TGCGCCAGCAGCCAAGATCTCGCAGGGGTTGGTGATACGCAGTATTTT.